This T cell receptor (beta chain) was sequenced during a study of T-cell memory formation after mild COVID-19. Concerning this clonotype itself: Its antigen remains unidentified.

Germline loops: CDR1 DFQATT, CDR2 SNEGSKA (reference sequence). The CDR3 covers 13 residues. The J segment lost 7 bases and the V segment lost 2 bases, leaving 4 bases of the junction unmatched. Study-level findings and limits: Several responding clones turned up in pre-infection memory, indicating that cross-reactive memory may have taken part.

Amplification by 5'RACE using constant-segment primers produced TCR alpha and TCR beta cDNA libraries that carried sample barcodes and UMIs. Via MiXCR, TCRdb re-called the 5' RACE reads, giving one row per CDR3 protein. The sample yields 44,000 or so distinct CDR3 sequences, 9.5% seen once. The chain carries TRBV20-1 and TRBJ1-5; 8 bases agree with TRBD1. This sequence was found in an adult woman who had mild COVID-19 (a few samples of this study predate the infection). Cell type and time point are not known. The sequencing input was PBMCs or a T cell subset sorted from them (not recorded which). In nucleotides, the CDR3 is TGCAGTGCTAGAAAAGACAGGGGCCAGCCCCAGCATTTT. Translating gives CSARKDRGQPQHF.